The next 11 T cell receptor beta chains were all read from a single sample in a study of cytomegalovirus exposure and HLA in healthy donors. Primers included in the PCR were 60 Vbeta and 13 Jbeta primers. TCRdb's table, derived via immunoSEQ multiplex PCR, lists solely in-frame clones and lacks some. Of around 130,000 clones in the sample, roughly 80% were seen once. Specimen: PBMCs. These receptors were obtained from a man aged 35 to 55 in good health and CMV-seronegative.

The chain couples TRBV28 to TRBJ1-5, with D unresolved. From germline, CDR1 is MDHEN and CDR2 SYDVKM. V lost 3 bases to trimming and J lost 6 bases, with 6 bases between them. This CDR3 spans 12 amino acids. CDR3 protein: CASSLVAQPQHF. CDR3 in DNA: TGTGCCAGCAGTTTGGTAGCTCAGCCCCAGCATTTT.

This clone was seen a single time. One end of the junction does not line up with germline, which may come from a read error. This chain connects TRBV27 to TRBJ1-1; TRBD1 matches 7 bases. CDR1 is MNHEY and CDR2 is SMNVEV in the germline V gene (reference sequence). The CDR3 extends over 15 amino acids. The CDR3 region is CASSLKEGANAEAFF. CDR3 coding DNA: TGTGCCAGCAGTTTAAAGGAGGGGGCGAACGCTGAAGCTTTCTTT.

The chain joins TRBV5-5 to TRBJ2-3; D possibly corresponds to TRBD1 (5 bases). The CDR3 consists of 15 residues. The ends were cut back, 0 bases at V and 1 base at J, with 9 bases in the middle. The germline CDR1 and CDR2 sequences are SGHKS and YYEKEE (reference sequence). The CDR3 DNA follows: TGTGCCAGCAGCTTGGTGCTCAGGGGCACAGATACGCAGTATTTT. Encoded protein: CASSLVLRGTDTQYF.

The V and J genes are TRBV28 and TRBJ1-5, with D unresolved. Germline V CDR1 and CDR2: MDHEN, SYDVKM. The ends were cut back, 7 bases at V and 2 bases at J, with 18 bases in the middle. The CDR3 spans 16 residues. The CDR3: CASNSVEGAGNQPQHF. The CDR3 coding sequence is TGTGCCAGCAATTCGGTGGAGGGCGCGGGCAATCAGCCCCAGCATTTT.

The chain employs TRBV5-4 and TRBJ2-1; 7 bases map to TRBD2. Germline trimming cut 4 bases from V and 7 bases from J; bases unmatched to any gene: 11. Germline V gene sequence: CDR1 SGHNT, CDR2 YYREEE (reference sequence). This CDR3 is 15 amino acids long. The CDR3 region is CASSPSPGGNNEQFF. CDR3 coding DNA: TGTGCCAGCAGCCCGTCCCCCGGGGGGAATAATGAGCAGTTCTTC.

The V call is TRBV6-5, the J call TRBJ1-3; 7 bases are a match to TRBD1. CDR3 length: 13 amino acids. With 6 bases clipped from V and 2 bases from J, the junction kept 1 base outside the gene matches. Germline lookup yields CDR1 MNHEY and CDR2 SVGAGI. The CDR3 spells CASSTGAGNTIYF. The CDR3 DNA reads TGTGCCAGCAGCACAGGGGCTGGAAACACCATATATTTT.

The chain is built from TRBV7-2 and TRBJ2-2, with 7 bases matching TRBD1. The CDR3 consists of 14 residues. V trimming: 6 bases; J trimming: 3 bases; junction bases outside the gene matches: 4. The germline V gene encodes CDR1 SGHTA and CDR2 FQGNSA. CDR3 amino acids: CASRHTGDTGELFF. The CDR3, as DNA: TGTGCCAGCAGGCACACAGGGGACACCGGGGAGCTGTTTTTT.

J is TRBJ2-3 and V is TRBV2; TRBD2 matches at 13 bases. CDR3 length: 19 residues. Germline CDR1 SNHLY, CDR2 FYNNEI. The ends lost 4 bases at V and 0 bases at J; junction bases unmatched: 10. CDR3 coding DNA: TGTGCCAGCAGTGGTTATACTAGCGGGAGGGCACAAAGCACAGATACGCAGTATTTT. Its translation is CASSGYTSGRAQSTDTQYF.

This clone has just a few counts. CDR3 residues: CASRGGQKYNEQFF. The CDR3 region has the DNA TGTGCCAGCAGAGGAGGACAGAAGTACAATGAGCAGTTCTTC. The chain links TRBV13 to TRBJ2-1; D is possibly TRBD1 (6 bases). Trimming removed 6 bases at V and 4 bases at J, with 13 bases between. There are 14 residues in the CDR3. The germline V gene encodes CDR1 PRHDT and CDR2 FYEKMQ (reference sequence). The variable domain in full, with the rest retrieved from reference TRBV13 and TRBJ2-1, is AAGVIQSPRHLIKEKRETATLKCYPIPRHDTVYWYQQGPGQDPQFLISFYEKMQSDKGSIPDRFSAQQFSDYHSELNMSSLELGDSALYFCASRGGQKYNEQFFGPGTRLTVL.

The DNA for the CDR3 is TGTGCCAGCAGTTTTGGACAGGACTATGGCTACACCTTC. Translation: CASSFGQDYGYTF. The V gene is TRBV28, the J gene TRBJ1-2, with TRBD1 matching 7 bases. There are 13 residues in the CDR3. Germline V gene sequence: CDR1 MDHEN, CDR2 SYDVKM. V lost 3 bases, J lost 3 bases, and 1 base stayed unmatched.

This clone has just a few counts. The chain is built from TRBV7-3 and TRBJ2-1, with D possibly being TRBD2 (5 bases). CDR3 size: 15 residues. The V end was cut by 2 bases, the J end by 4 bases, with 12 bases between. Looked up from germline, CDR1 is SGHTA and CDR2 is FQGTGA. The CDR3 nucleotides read TGTGCCAGCAGCTTAGAAGGTAGGACTTACAATGAGCAGTTCTTC. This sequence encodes CASSLEGRTYNEQFF. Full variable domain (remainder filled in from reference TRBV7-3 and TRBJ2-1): GAGVSQTPSNKVTEKGKYVELRCDPISGHTALYWYRQSLGQGPEFLIYFQGTGAADDSGLPNDRFFAVRPEGSVSTLKIQRTERGDSAVYLCASSLEGRTYNEQFFGPGTRLTVL.